This T cell receptor beta chain was observed in a study of blood T cell repertoires in COVID-19. Study-level information: Nucleic acid was either cDNA or gDNA, and it came from T cells, B-cell-depleted T cells, or PBMCs.

Assay: immunoSEQ multiplex PCR; the TCRdb copy retains only in-frame clones and omits some. The table records fewer than 200,000 clones, approximately 80% of them present only once. V was clipped by 2 bases and J by 9 bases; unmatched bases: 14. The CDR3 length is 16 residues. The chain recombines TRBV23-1 with TRBJ2-7; 9 positions match TRBD1. TRBV23-1 is identified as an open reading frame with a role that is uncertain. The sequenced sample was peripheral blood. The receptor comes from an elderly woman with acute or convalescent COVID-19. CDR3 loop: CASSQRQYRGRGGQYF. In DNA, the CDR3 is TGCGCCAGCAGTCAACGACAGTACAGGGGGCGAGGAGGGCAGTACTTC.